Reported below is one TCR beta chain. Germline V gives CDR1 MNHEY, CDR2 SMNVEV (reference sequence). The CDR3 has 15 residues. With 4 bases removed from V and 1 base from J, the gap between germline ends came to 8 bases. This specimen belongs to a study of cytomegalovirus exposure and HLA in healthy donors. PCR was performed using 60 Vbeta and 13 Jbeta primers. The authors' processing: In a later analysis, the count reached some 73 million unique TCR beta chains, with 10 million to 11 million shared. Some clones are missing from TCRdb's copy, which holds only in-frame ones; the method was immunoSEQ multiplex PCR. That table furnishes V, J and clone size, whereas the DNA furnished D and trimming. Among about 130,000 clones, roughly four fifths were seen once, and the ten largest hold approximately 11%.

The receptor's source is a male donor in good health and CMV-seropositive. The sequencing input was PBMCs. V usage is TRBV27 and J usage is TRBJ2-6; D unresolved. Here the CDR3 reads CASSSLGSGANVLTF. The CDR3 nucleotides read TGTGCCAGCAGTTCCCTCGGGTCTGGGGCCAACGTCCTGACTTTC.